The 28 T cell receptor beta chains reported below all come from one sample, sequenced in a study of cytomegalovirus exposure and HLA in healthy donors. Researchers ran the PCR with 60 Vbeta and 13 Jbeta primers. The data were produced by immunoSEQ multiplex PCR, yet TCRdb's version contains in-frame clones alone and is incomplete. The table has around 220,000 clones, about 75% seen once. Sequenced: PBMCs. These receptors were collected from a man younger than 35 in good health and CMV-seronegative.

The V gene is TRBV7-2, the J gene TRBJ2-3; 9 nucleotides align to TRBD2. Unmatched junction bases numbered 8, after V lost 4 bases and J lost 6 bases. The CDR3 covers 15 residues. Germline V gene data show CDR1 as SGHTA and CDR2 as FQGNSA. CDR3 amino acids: CASSSRLRGGDTQYF. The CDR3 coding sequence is TGTGCCAGCAGCTCCCGCTTGCGGGGGGGCGATACGCAGTATTTT.

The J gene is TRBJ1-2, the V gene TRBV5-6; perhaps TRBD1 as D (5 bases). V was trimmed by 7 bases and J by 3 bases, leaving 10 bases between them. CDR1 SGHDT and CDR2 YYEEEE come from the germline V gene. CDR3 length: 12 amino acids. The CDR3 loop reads CASRWGDYGYTF. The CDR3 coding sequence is TGTGCCAGCCGCTGGGGGGACTATGGCTACACCTTC.

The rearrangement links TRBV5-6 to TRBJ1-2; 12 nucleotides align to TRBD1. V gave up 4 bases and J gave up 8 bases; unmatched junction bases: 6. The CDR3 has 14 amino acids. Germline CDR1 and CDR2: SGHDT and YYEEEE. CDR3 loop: CASSPWDRGPGYTF. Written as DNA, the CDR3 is TGTGCCAGCAGCCCCTGGGACAGGGGGCCGGGCTACACCTTC.

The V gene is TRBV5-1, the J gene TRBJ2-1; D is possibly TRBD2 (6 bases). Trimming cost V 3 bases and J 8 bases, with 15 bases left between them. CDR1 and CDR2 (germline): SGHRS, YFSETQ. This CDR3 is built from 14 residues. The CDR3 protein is CASSSGLARDEQFF. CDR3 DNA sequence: TGCGCCAGCAGCTCGGGACTGGCTCGGGATGAGCAGTTCTTC.

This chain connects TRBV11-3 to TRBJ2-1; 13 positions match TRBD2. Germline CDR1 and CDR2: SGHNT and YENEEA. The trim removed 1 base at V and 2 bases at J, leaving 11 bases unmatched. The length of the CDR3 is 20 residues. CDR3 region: CASSLVSTSGGAGAYNEQFF. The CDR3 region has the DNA TGTGCCAGCAGCTTAGTTTCCACTAGCGGGGGGGCCGGCGCCTACAATGAGCAGTTCTTC.

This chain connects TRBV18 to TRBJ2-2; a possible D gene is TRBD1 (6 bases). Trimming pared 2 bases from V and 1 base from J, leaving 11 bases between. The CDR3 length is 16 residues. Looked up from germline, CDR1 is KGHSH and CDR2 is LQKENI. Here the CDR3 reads CASSPYEGQNTGELFF. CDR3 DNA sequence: TGTGCCAGCTCACCATATGAGGGACAGAACACCGGGGAGCTGTTTTTT.

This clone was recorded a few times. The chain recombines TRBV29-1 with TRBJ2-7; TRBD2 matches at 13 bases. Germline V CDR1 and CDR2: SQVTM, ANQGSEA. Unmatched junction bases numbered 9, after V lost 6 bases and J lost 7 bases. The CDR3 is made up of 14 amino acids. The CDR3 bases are TGCAGCGTCGGACTAGCGGGGGATCGGGCGGAGCAGTACTTC. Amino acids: CSVGLAGDRAEQYF.

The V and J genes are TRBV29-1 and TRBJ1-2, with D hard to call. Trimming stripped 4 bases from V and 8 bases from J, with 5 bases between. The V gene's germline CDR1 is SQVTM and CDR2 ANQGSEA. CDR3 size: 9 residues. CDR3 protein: CSVGVGYTF. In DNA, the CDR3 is TGCAGCGTTGGAGTCGGCTACACCTTC. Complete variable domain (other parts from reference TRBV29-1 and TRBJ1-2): SAVISQKPSRDICQRGTSLTIQCQVDSQVTMMFWYRQQPGQSLTLIATANQGSEATYESGFVIDKFPISRPNLTFSTLTVSNMSPEDSSIYLCSVGVGYTFGSGTRLTVV.

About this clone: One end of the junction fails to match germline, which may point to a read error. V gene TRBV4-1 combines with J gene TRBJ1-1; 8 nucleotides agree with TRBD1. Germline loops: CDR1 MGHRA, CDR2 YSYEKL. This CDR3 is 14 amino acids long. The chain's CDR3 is CASSEDRGFTEAFF. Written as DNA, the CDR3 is TGCGCCAGCAGCGAAGACAGGGGTTTCACTGAAGCTTTCTTT.

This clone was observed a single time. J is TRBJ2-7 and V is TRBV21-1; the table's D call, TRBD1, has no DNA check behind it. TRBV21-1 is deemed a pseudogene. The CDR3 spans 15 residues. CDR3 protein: CASSIGQGVSYEQYF. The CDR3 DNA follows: TGTGCCAGCAGCATCGGACAGGGGGTGTCCTACGAGCAGTACTTC.

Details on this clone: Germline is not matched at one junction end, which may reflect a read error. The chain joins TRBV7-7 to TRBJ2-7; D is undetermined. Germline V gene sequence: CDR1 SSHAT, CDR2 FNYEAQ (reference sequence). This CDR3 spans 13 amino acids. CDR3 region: CASSLDHSYEQYF. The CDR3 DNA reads TGTGCTAGCAGCTTAGACCACAGCTACGAGCAGTACTTC.

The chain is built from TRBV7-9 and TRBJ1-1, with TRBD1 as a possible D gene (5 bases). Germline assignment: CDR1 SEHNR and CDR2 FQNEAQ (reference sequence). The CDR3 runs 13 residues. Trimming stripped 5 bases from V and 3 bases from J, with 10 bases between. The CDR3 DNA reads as TGTGCCAGCAGCCCCGGGGGGGACACTGAAGCTTTCTTT. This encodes CASSPGGDTEAFF. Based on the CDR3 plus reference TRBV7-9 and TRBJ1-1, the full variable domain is DTGVSQNPRHKITKRGQNVTFRCDPISEHNRLYWYRQTLGQGPEFLTYFQNEAQLEKSRLLSDRFSAERPKGSFSTLEIQRTEQGDSAMYLCASSPGGDTEAFFGQGTRLTVV.

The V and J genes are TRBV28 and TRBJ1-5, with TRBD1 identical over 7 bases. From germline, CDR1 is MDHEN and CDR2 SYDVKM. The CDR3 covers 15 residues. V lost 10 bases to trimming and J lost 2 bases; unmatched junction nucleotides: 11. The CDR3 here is CATEADRVGNQPQHF. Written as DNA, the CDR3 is TGTGCCACCGAAGCCGACAGGGTTGGCAATCAGCCCCAGCATTTT.

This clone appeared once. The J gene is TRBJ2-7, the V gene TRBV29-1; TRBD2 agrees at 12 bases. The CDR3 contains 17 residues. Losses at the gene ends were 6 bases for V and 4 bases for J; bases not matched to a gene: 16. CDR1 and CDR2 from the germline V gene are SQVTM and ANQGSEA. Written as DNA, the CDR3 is TGCAGCGTCACCCAAAAAAGGACTAGCGGGAAAGTATACGAGCAGTACTTC. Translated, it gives CSVTQKRTSGKVYEQYF.

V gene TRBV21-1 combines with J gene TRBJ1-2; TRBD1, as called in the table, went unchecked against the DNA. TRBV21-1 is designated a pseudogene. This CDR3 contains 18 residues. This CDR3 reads CASSNQNRGKVFDYGYTF. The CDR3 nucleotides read TGTGCCAGCAGCAATCAGAACAGGGGAAAGGTTTTTGACTATGGCTACACCTTC.

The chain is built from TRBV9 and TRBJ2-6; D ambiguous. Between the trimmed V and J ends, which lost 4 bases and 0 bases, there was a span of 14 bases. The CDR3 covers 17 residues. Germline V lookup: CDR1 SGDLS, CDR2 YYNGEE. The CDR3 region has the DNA TGTGCCAGCAGCCCCGACTTCGCAACCTCTGGGGCCAACGTCCTGACTTTC. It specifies CASSPDFATSGANVLTF.

The CDR3 DNA follows: TGTGCCAGCAGCTTATTAGCGGGGGGGCCTACAGATACGCAGTATTTT. It yields the protein CASSLLAGGPTDTQYF. The V and J genes are TRBV7-3 and TRBJ2-3; 11 bases map to TRBD2. The CDR3 contains 16 residues. Unmatched junction bases numbered 4, after V lost 2 bases and J lost 3 bases. Germline V CDR1 and CDR2: SGHTA, FQGTGA.

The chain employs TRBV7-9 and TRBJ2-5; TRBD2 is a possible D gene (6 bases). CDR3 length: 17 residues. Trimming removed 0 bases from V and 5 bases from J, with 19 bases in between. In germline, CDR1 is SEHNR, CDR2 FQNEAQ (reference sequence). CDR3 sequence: CASSLASRAGSGETQYF. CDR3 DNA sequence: TGTGCCAGCAGCTTAGCGAGCAGAGCGGGTTCGGGTGAGACCCAGTACTTC.

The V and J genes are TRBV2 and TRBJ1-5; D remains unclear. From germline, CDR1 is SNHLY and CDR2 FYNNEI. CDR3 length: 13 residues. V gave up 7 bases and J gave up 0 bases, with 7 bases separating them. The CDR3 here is CASTGFSNQPQHF. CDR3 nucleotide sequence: TGTGCCAGCACCGGGTTTAGCAATCAGCCCCAGCATTTT.

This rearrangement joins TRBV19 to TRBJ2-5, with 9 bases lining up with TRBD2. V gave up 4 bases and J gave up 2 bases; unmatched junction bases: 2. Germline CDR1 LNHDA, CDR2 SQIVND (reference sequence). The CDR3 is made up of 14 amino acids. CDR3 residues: CASSSSGGQETQYF. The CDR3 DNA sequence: TGTGCCAGTAGTAGCAGCGGGGGGCAAGAGACCCAGTACTTC.

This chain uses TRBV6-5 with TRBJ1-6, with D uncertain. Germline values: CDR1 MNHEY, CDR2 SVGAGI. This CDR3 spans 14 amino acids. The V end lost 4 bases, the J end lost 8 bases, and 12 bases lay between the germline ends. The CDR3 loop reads CASSSRQIDSPLHF. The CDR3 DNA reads TGTGCCAGCAGTTCGAGGCAGATAGATTCACCCCTCCACTTT.

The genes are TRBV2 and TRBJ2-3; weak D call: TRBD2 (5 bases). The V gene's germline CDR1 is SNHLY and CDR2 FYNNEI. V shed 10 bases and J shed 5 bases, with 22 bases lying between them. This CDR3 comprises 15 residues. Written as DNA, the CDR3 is TGTGCCACCGGATTAGGAGGTGGCCCCCGAGATACGCAGTATTTT. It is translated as CATGLGGGPRDTQYF.

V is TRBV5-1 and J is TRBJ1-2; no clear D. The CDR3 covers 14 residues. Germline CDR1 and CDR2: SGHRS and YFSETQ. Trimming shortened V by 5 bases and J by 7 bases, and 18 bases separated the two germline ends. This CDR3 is CASSPDRGSGGYTF. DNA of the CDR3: TGCGCCAGCAGTCCTGACCGCGGTAGTGGTGGCTACACCTTC.

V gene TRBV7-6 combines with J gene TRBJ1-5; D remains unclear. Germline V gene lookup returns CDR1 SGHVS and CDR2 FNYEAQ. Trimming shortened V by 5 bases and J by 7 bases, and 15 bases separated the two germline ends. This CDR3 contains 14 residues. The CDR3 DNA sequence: TGTGCCAGCAGCCAATCATCGGAGGGACAGCCCCAGCATTTT. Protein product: CASSQSSEGQPQHF.

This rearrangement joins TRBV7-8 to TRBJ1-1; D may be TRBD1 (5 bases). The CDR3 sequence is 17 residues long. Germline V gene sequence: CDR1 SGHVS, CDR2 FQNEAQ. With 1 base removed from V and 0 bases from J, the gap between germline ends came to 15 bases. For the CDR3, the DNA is TGTGCCAGCAGCTTAGGTGGGGGGGTGGGGATGAACACTGAAGCTTTCTTT. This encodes CASSLGGGVGMNTEAFF.

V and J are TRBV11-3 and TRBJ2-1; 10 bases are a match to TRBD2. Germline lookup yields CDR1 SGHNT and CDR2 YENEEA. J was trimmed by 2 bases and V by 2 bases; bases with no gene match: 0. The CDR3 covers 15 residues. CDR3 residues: CASSLLAGAYNEQFF. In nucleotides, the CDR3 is TGTGCCAGCAGCTTACTAGCGGGGGCCTACAATGAGCAGTTCTTC.

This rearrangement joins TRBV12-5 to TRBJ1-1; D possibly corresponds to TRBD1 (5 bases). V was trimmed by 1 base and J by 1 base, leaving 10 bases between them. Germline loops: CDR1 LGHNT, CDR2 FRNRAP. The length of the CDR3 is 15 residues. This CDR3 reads CASGLGVGANTEAFF. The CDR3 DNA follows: TGTGCTAGTGGTTTGGGGGTAGGGGCGAACACTGAAGCTTTCTTT.

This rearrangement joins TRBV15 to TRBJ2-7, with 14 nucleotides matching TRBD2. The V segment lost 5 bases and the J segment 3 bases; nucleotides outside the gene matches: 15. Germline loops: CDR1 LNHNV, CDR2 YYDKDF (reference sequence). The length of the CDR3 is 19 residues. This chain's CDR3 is CATSGREATSGRVGYEQYF. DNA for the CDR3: TGTGCCACCAGCGGCAGAGAAGCGACTAGCGGGAGGGTTGGCTACGAGCAGTACTTC.